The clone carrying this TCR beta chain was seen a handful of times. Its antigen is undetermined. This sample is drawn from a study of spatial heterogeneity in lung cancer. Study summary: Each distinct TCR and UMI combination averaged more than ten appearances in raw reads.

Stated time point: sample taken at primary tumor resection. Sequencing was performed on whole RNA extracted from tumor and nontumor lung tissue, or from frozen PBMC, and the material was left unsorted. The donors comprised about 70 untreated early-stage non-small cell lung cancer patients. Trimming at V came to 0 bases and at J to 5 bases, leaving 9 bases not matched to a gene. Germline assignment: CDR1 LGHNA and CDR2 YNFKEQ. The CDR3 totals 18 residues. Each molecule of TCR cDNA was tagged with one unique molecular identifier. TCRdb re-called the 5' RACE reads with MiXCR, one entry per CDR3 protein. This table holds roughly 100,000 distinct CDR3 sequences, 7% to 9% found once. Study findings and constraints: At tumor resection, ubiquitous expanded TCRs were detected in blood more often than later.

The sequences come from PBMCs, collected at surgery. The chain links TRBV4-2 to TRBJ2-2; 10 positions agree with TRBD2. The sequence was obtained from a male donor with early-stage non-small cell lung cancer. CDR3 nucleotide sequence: TGTGCCAGCAGCCAAGATAAACTAGCGGGGAGAGGGACCGGGGAGCTGTTTTTT. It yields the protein CASSQDKLAGRGTGELFF.